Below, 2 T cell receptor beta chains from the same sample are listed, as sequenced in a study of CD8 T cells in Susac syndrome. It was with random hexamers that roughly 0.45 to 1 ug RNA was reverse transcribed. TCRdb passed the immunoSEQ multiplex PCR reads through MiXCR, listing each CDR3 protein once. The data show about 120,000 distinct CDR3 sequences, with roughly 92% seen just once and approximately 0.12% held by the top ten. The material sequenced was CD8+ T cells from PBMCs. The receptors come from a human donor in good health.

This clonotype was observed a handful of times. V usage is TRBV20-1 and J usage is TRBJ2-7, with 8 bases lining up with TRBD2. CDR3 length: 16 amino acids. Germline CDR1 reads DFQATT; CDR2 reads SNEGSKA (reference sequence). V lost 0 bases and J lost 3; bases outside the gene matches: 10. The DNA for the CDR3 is TGCAGTGCTAGAGATCAGCAGCGGGAGCTTCGCTACGAGCAGTACTTC. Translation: CSARDQQRELRYEQYF.

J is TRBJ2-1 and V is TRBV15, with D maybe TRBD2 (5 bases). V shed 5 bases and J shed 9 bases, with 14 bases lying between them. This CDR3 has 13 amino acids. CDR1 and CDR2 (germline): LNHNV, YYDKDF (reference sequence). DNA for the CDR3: TGTGCCACCAGCTTACTAGATTCCCGTGAGCAGTTCTTC. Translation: CATSLLDSREQFF. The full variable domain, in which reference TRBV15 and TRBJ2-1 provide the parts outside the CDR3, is DAMVIQNPRYQVTQFGKPVTLSCSQTLNHNVMYWYQQKSSQAPKLLFHYYDKDFNNEADTPDNFQSRRPNTSFCFLDIRSPGLGDTAMYLCATSLLDSREQFFGPGTRLTVL.